These 29 T cell receptor beta chains share one sample of origin, sequenced in a study of CD8 T cells in ankylosing spondylitis. TCRdb itself ran the 5' RACE reads through MiXCR, one entry per CDR3 protein. The profile covers around 88,000 distinct CDR3 sequences, with around 9.4% appearing a single time and 4% to 5.5% taken by the ten largest. Sequences were obtained from blood, either unsorted or a sorted T cell fraction (not recorded which). These receptors came from a male donor with ankylosing spondylitis or in good health (not recorded which).

This clonotype was counted only a few times. In DNA, the CDR3 is TGTGCCAGCAGGCCCCGGGCCTCCGGGAGTGGCTACACCTTC. It yields the protein CASRPRASGSGYTF. V is TRBV28 and J is TRBJ1-2; no clear D. Germline V gene data show CDR1 as MDHEN and CDR2 as SYDVKM. This CDR3 has 14 amino acids. The ends were cut back, 6 bases at V and 7 bases at J, with 18 bases in the middle.

This clonotype came up once. With a much larger clone just one base away, this may be a read error. V gene TRBV19 combines with J gene TRBJ1-1; TRBD1 matches 9 bases. With V trimmed by 11 bases and J by 7 bases, 11 bases remained unmatched. The CDR3 consists of 13 residues. Germline CDR1 LNHDA, CDR2 SQIVND (reference sequence). CDR3 region: CAGHQGQGIEAFF. In nucleotides, the CDR3 is TGTGCCGGCCATCAGGGACAGGGTATTGAAGCTTTCTTT.

This clonotype has only a few counts. This could be a read error, since a much larger clone is one nucleotide away. The chain carries TRBV6-1 and TRBJ2-2; the D is unclear. Trimming pared 4 bases from V and 1 base from J, leaving 4 bases between. CDR1 is MNHNS and CDR2 is SASEGT in the germline V gene. The CDR3 consists of 13 residues. The CDR3 DNA follows: TGTGCCAGCAGTGGACTGAACACCGGGGAGCTGTTTTTT. Translation: CASSGLNTGELFF.

This chain uses TRBV12-3 or TRBV12-4 with TRBJ2-3, with 13 positions matching TRBD2. V was clipped by 10 bases and J by 2 bases; unmatched bases: 18. CDR3 length: 19 amino acids. The CDR3 sequence: CAICLPGTSGAIYTDTQYF. DNA for the CDR3: TGTGCCATCTGTTTACCGGGGACTAGCGGGGCGATTTACACAGATACGCAGTATTTT.

This clonotype came up a few times. The DNA is left out, because the CDR3 cannot be placed on it with certainty; the CDR3 is given as TCRdb lists it. This chain connects TRBV7-9 to TRBJ2-2. The length of the CDR3 is 13 amino acids, counting both ends. Germline CDR1 is SEHNR and CDR2 is FQNEAQ (reference sequence). The CDR3 here is CASSSFGAGELFF.

This clonotype was recorded many times. For the CDR3, the DNA is TGTGCCACCAGTCCCCCCGACAGGAACTATGGCTACACCTTC. Translation gives CATSPPDRNYGYTF. The chain uses TRBV24-1 and TRBJ1-2; maybe TRBD1 (6 bases). In germline, CDR1 is KGHDR, CDR2 SFDVKD. The CDR3 is 14 residues long. V lost 6 bases and J 2 bases, leaving 12 bases between the germline ends.

This clonotype was recorded at least ten times. The gene calls are TRBV6-1 and TRBJ2-7; 11 nucleotides agree with TRBD2. In germline, CDR1 is MNHNS, CDR2 SASEGT. V lost 6 bases and J lost 2; bases outside the gene matches: 9. This CDR3 has 16 residues. CDR3 sequence: CASSRPGLAATYEQYF. CDR3 DNA sequence: TGTGCCAGCAGCCGACCGGGACTAGCGGCGACCTACGAGCAGTACTTC.

The chain's CDR3 is CASFAPAGSDTQYF. In DNA, the CDR3 is TGCGCCAGCTTCGCCCCGGCGGGGTCAGATACGCAGTATTTT. The chain carries TRBV5-1 and TRBJ2-3, with a tentative D call TRBD2 (6 bases). The CDR3 runs to 14 residues. The germline CDR1 and CDR2 sequences are SGHRS and YFSETQ. V was cut by 7 bases and J by 4 bases, with 16 bases left in between. The full variable domain, with the rest looked up from reference TRBV5-1 and TRBJ2-3, is KAGVTQTPRYLIKTRGQQVTLSCSPISGHRSVSWYQQTPGQGLQFLFEYFSETQRNKGNFPGRFSGRQFSNSRSEMNVSTLELGDSALYLCASFAPAGSDTQYFGPGTRLTVL.

This clonotype appeared many times. The rearrangement links TRBV3-1 to TRBJ1-1; D is undetermined. CDR3 length: 14 residues. The germline V and J ends were trimmed by 1 base and 1 base, with 7 bases remaining between them. Germline CDR1 LGHDT, CDR2 YNNKEL (reference sequence). The CDR3 spells CASSQGFQNTEAFF. The CDR3 nucleotides read TGTGCCAGCAGCCAAGGTTTTCAGAACACTGAAGCTTTCTTT. Full variable domain (outside the CDR3, taken from reference TRBV3-1 and TRBJ1-1): DTAVSQTPKYLVTQMGNDKSIKCEQNLGHDTMYWYKQDSKKFLKIMFSYNNKELIINETVPNRFSPKSPDKAHLNLHINSLELGDSAVYFCASSQGFQNTEAFFGQGTRLTVV.

At least ten counts were recorded for this clonotype. The rearrangement uses TRBV20-1 and TRBJ2-7; 7 bases are a match to TRBD1. The CDR3 contains 12 residues. Germline CDR1 is DFQATT and CDR2 is SNEGSKA (reference sequence). The junction had 3 bases not matched to a gene; V was cut back by 0 bases and J by 7 bases. CDR3 DNA: TGCAGTGCTAGAGATCAGGGGGTTGAGCAGTACTTC. This encodes CSARDQGVEQYF.

This clonotype was observed many times. The chain couples TRBV11-3 to TRBJ2-3; 7 nucleotides align to TRBD2. The CDR3 consists of 18 residues. Germline V gene sequence: CDR1 SGHNT, CDR2 YENEEA. V gave up 0 bases and J gave up 5 bases; unmatched junction bases: 14. CDR3 coding DNA: TGTGCCAGCAGCTTAGAGCTCAGCGGGACCCGAAGGGGAGATACGCAGTATTTT. Protein sequence: CASSLELSGTRRGDTQYF.

This clonotype was recorded many times. The V call is TRBV5-6, the J call TRBJ1-2; possibly TRBD1 for D (5 bases). The CDR3 contains 15 residues. Trimming shortened V by 1 base and J by 4 bases, and 14 bases separated the two germline ends. The germline V gene encodes CDR1 SGHDT and CDR2 YYEEEE. Written as DNA, the CDR3 is TGTGCCAGCAGCTTGACGGACAACCCTTTCTATGGCTACACCTTC. This translates into CASSLTDNPFYGYTF.

In this sample, this clonotype turned up many times. J is TRBJ1-1 and V is TRBV6-5, with a possible D match to TRBD1 (5 bases). The germline V and J ends were trimmed by 7 bases and 11 bases, with 14 bases remaining between them. Germline lookup yields CDR1 MNHEY and CDR2 SVGAGI. This CDR3 spans 11 amino acids. This CDR3 reads CASTRDDEAFF. The CDR3 DNA follows: TGTGCCAGCACCCGGGACGATGAGGCTTTCTTT.

This clonotype was recorded at least ten times. The chain uses TRBV5-1 and TRBJ2-1; TRBD2 agrees at 11 bases. Unmatched junction bases numbered 5, after V lost 0 bases and J lost 0 bases. Per the germline V gene, CDR1 is SGHRS and CDR2 is YFSETQ. The CDR3 contains 18 residues. The CDR3 DNA is TGCGCCAGCAGCTTGGGGGGACTAGCGGATAGCTCCTACAATGAGCAGTTCTTC. Its translation: CASSLGGLADSSYNEQFF.

This clonotype was observed many times. The rearrangement joins TRBV7-8 to TRBJ2-7; D is possibly TRBD1 (5 bases). Germline V gives CDR1 SGHVS, CDR2 FQNEAQ. V was cut by 6 bases and J by 4 bases, with 13 bases left in between. This CDR3 has 13 amino acids. The CDR3 sequence is CASRPDSLYEQYF. CDR3 sequence (DNA): TGTGCCAGCAGGCCAGACAGCCTTTACGAGCAGTACTTC. Full variable domain (remainder filled in from reference TRBV7-8 and TRBJ2-7): GAGVSQSPRYKVAKRGQDVALRCDPISGHVSLFWYQQALGQGPEFLTYFQNEAQLDKSGLPSDRFFAERPEGSVSTLKIQRTQQEDSAVYLCASRPDSLYEQYFGPGTRLTVT.

This clonotype has a count of ten or more. This rearrangement joins TRBV11-2 to TRBJ2-7; 9 bases match TRBD1. The J segment lost 6 bases and the V segment lost 2 bases, leaving 8 bases of the junction unmatched. CDR3 length: 15 residues. Germline V gives CDR1 SGHAT, CDR2 FQNNGV. The CDR3 reads CASSLRGTGTAEQYF. For the CDR3, the DNA is TGTGCCAGCAGCTTAAGAGGGACAGGGACCGCCGAGCAGTACTTC.

This clonotype was detected ten times or more. The chain employs TRBV12-2 and TRBJ1-2; the D call TRBD1 from the table was never checked on the DNA. TRBV12-2 constitutes a pseudogene. There are 13 residues in the CDR3. In DNA, the CDR3 is TGTGCAAGTCGTCCCGGCAGGCGCTATGGCTACACCTTC. It encodes CASRPGRRYGYTF.

The sample holds many counts of this clonotype. V gene TRBV29-1 combines with J gene TRBJ2-3; tentatively, D is TRBD2 (6 bases). The CDR3 spans 13 residues. From germline, CDR1 is SQVTM and CDR2 ANQGSEA. Trimming pared 5 bases from V and 9 bases from J, leaving 18 bases between. This CDR3 is CSVLPIMDYTQYF. CDR3 sequence (DNA): TGCAGCGTTCTTCCGATAATGGACTACACGCAGTATTTT.

This clonotype appeared many times. The gene calls are TRBV5-1 and TRBJ2-7; D is perhaps TRBD1 or TRBD2 (5 bases each). The CDR3 totals 15 residues. With 4 bases removed from V and 2 bases from J, the gap between germline ends came to 16 bases. Germline V gene lookup returns CDR1 SGHRS and CDR2 YFSETQ. For the CDR3, the DNA is TGCGCCAGCAGCCAAGAGGTGGGGACCGCCTACGAGCAGTACTTC. It is translated as CASSQEVGTAYEQYF.

In its sample, this clonotype was seen many times. At one end, the junction sequence differs from germline, possibly due to a read error. The CDR3 sequence is CAISESEGWNAGELFF. CDR3 sequence (DNA): TGTGCCATCAGTGAGTCCGAGGGTTGGAACGCCGGGGAGCTGTTTTTT. This chain uses TRBV10-3 with TRBJ2-2; D perhaps matches TRBD2 (5 bases). The CDR3 is made up of 16 amino acids. Germline CDR1 and CDR2: ENHRY and SYGVKD.

In this sample, this clonotype turned up many times. V and J are TRBV2 and TRBJ2-1; D is unclear. Trimming cost V 6 bases and J 6 bases, with 18 bases left between them. The CDR3 runs 15 residues. Germline V gene data show CDR1 as SNHLY and CDR2 as FYNNEI. The CDR3 loop is CASRENIDSVNEQFF. The DNA of the CDR3 is TGTGCCAGCAGGGAAAATATCGATTCGGTCAATGAGCAGTTCTTC.

This clonotype was picked up many times. The chain joins TRBV3-1 to TRBJ2-7; TRBD1 matches at 9 bases. The V gene's germline CDR1 is LGHDT and CDR2 YNNKEL (reference sequence). Trimming took 4 bases from V and 4 from J; bases not matched to a gene: 5. The length of the CDR3 is 14 residues. The CDR3 protein is CASSRTGEGYEQYF. The DNA of the CDR3 is TGTGCCAGCAGCCGGACAGGGGAGGGGTACGAGCAGTACTTC.

This clonotype was seen ten or more times. CDR3 nucleotide sequence: TGTGCCACCAGTGACCGGACTAGCGGGGGGCTGAATGAGCAGTTCTTC. This sequence encodes CATSDRTSGGLNEQFF. The chain combines TRBV24-1 with TRBJ2-1, with 14 bases that match TRBD2. The V gene end was trimmed by 4 bases and the J gene end by 7 bases; junction bases not matched to a gene: 5. Germline values: CDR1 KGHDR, CDR2 SFDVKD. The CDR3 extends over 16 amino acids.

This clonotype was recorded many times. The V call is TRBV5-1, the J call TRBJ2-1; 9 nucleotides match TRBD2. The CDR3 runs to 18 residues. Germline values: CDR1 SGHRS, CDR2 YFSETQ. Losses at the gene ends were 4 bases for V and 0 bases for J; bases not matched to a gene: 11. The CDR3, as DNA: TGCGCCAGCAGCGTCACCGGGACTAGCCTTATCTCCTACAATGAGCAGTTCTTC. The encoded protein is CASSVTGTSLISYNEQFF.

The genes are TRBV6-5 and TRBJ2-4; 10 bases map to TRBD1. The germline V gene has CDR1 MNHEY and CDR2 SVGAGI. The CDR3 is 18 residues long. J was trimmed by 6 bases and V by 0 bases; bases with no gene match: 11. CDR3 nucleotides: TGTGCCAGCAGTTACTCTAGGACAGGGGGTTATGAACGAAACATTCAGTACTTC. Amino acid sequence: CASSYSRTGGYERNIQYF.

In its sample, this clonotype was seen many times. The chain uses TRBV12-3 or TRBV12-4 and TRBJ2-3; D is unresolved. The CDR3 length is 12 residues. The V end was cut by 8 bases, the J end by 2 bases, with 8 bases between. DNA for the CDR3: TGTGCCAGCTCAGAACACACAGATACGCAGTATTTT. Amino acid sequence: CASSEHTDTQYF.

At least ten counts were recorded for this clonotype. The chain couples TRBV29-1 to TRBJ2-3, with D unclear. Germline CDR1 reads SQVTM; CDR2 reads ANQGSEA. The CDR3 has 16 residues. V shed 4 bases and J shed 1 base, with 18 bases lying between them. As DNA, the CDR3 is TGCAGCGTTGGGTCCCGAAAGGGCTGGCGCACAGATACGCAGTATTTT. This gives the protein CSVGSRKGWRTDTQYF.

This clonotype was counted at least ten times. The chain has TRBV11-2 and TRBJ1-2, with TRBD1 as a possible D gene (6 bases). The CDR3 extends over 15 amino acids. The ends were cut back, 0 bases at V and 3 bases at J, with 11 bases in the middle. The germline CDR1 and CDR2 sequences are SGHAT and FQNNGV. The CDR3 coding sequence is TGTGCCAGCAGCTTAGAGGGGGCCGCCTACTATGGCTACACCTTC. Amino acid sequence: CASSLEGAAYYGYTF.

This clonotype was seen only a few times. The chain couples TRBV18 to TRBJ1-5; 7 bases align to TRBD1. The CDR3 totals 15 residues. The V and J ends lost 3 bases and 5 bases, in that order; junction bases with no gene match: 7. CDR1 and CDR2 (germline): KGHSH, LQKENI. The DNA of the CDR3 is TGTGCCAGCTCACCGACAGGGTTTGGCGATCAGCCCCAGCATTTT. Translated: CASSPTGFGDQPQHF.